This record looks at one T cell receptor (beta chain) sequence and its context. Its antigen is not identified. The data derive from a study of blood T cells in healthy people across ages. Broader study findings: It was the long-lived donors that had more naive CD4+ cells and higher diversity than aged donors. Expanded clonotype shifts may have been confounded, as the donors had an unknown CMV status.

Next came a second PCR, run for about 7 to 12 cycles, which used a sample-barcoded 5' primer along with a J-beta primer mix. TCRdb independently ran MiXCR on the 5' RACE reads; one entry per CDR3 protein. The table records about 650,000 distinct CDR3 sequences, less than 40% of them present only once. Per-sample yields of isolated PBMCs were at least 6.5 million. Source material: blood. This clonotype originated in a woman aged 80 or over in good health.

The DNA of the CDR3 is TGTGCCTGGAGACCCTTCTCGGGCTATAATTCACCCCTCCACTTT. Protein sequence: CAWRPFSGYNSPLHF. The chain recombines TRBV30 with TRBJ1-6, with D hard to call. Germline values: CDR1 GTSNPN, CDR2 SVGIG (reference sequence). The germline V and J ends were trimmed by 3 bases and 3 bases, with 12 bases remaining between them. CDR3 length: 15 amino acids.